Presented here are 13 T cell receptor beta chains from one specimen sequenced in a study of human T cells and chemical hapten exposure. Time point defined: healthy volunteer bleed at 2 weeks. Blood, whole and unfractionated, served as the source for total RNA extraction. Via MiXCR, TCRdb re-called the RACE reads, giving one row per CDR3 protein. The data show about 130,000 distinct CDR3 sequences, approximately 9.5% seen once. Material for sequencing was whole blood. Receptor source: a male donor in good health. Some clones in this sample may be carry-over from other donors' samples.

CDR3 sequence: CASSPGTSSHNEQFF. Here the CDR3 DNA reads TGTGCCAGCTCACCCGGGACTAGCAGCCACAATGAGCAGTTCTTC. V and J are TRBV18 and TRBJ2-1; TRBD2 aligns across 9 bases. Losses at the gene ends were 3 bases for V and 5 bases for J; bases not matched to a gene: 5. The CDR3 covers 15 residues. Per germline, CDR1 KGHSH and CDR2 LQKENI. The full variable domain, completed using reference TRBV18 and TRBJ2-1, is NAGVMQNPRHLVRRRGQEARLRCSPMKGHSHVYWYRQLPEEGLKFMVYLQKENIIDESGMPKERFSAEFPKEGPSILRIQQVVRGDSAAYFCASSPGTSSHNEQFFGPGTRLTVL.

This clonotype came up a few times. The genes are TRBV4-1 and TRBJ2-7; D call uncertain. This CDR3 contains 14 residues. The V and J ends lost 8 bases and 3 bases respectively, with 17 bases between them. Germline loops: CDR1 MGHRA, CDR2 YSYEKL. Here the CDR3 DNA reads TGCGCCAGCGCCCTCGGTCATCCTATCTACGAGCAGTACTTC. This encodes CASALGHPIYEQYF.

This clonotype was seen many times. The chain is built from TRBV21-1 and TRBJ2-7; the tabulated D call, TRBD1, remains unverified against the DNA. TRBV21-1 is a listed pseudogene. CDR3 size: 17 residues. CDR3 bases: TGTGCCAGCATCATCCCGAGACCCACTTGGGGGTCGGGAGAGCAGTACTTC. This translates into CASIIPRPTWGSGEQYF.

At least ten counts were recorded for this clonotype. The chain is built from TRBV29-1 and TRBJ2-6; D is unresolved. With 4 bases removed from V and 6 bases from J, the gap between germline ends came to 10 bases. Germline CDR1 and CDR2: SQVTM and ANQGSEA. The CDR3 has 13 residues. In DNA form, the CDR3 reads TGCAGCGTTGGGACGGCCCCGGCCAACGTCCTGACTTTC. As protein: CSVGTAPANVLTF. The full variable domain, with the rest looked up from reference TRBV29-1 and TRBJ2-6, is SAVISQKPSRDICQRGTSLTIQCQVDSQVTMMFWYRQQPGQSLTLIATANQGSEATYESGFVIDKFPISRPNLTFSTLTVSNMSPEDSSIYLCSVGTAPANVLTFGAGSRLTVL.

This clonotype was seen more than once but under ten times. The V gene is TRBV5-1, the J gene TRBJ2-7; possible D gene TRBD1, 5 bases. Trimming left V 5 bases short and J 0 bases short, with 15 bases between. Germline V gene lookup returns CDR1 SGHRS and CDR2 YFSETQ. This CDR3 spans 15 amino acids. The CDR3 reads CASRSDSPSSYEQYF. DNA for the CDR3: TGCGCCAGCAGGTCAGACAGTCCGAGCTCCTACGAGCAGTACTTC.

V usage is TRBV5-1 and J usage is TRBJ2-7; TRBD2 might be the D (6 bases). This CDR3 is 15 amino acids long. The V gene's germline CDR1 is SGHRS and CDR2 YFSETQ. Trimming shortened V by 0 bases and J by 1 base, and 11 bases separated the two germline ends. The CDR3 loop reads CASSLGAGLSYEQYF. The CDR3 region has the DNA TGCGCCAGCAGCTTGGGTGCGGGGTTATCCTACGAGCAGTACTTC.

The chain carries TRBV19 and TRBJ2-7; D not certain. Germline V gene sequence: CDR1 LNHDA, CDR2 SQIVND (reference sequence). V was cut by 5 bases and J by 7 bases, with 15 bases left in between. The CDR3 is made up of 13 amino acids. The CDR3 spells CASSDNLRREQYF. In nucleotides, the CDR3 is TGTGCCAGTAGTGACAACCTCCGGAGAGAGCAGTACTTC.

This sequence joins TRBV7-6 and TRBJ2-1; D call uncertain. This CDR3 spans 14 amino acids. V dropped 5 bases and J dropped 10 bases, with 18 bases sitting between them. CDR1 is SGHVS, CDR2 FNYEAQ, per germline. The DNA for the CDR3 is TGTGCCAGCAGCCCCAACCCCCCTTCGGGCGAGCAGTTCTTC. Translation gives CASSPNPPSGEQFF.

This clonotype was seen a handful of times. The genes are TRBV5-1 and TRBJ1-1; 7 nucleotides align to TRBD1. The CDR3 contains 14 residues. Trimming removed 2 bases from V and 10 bases from J; junction bases left unmatched: 11. Germline CDR1 and CDR2: SGHRS and YFSETQ. CDR3 in amino acids: CASSFTGAGDRAFF. The CDR3, as DNA: TGCGCCAGCAGCTTTACAGGGGCCGGGGACAGAGCTTTCTTT.

The rearrangement joins TRBV7-6 to TRBJ2-5; D is possibly TRBD1 (6 bases). V was pared by 2 bases and J by 2 bases, with 12 bases between. There are 15 residues in the CDR3. CDR1 is SGHVS and CDR2 is FNYEAQ in the germline V gene. CDR3 region: CASSLFRTAQETQYF. The CDR3 DNA reads TGTGCCAGCAGCTTATTCAGGACAGCTCAAGAGACCCAGTACTTC. Based on the CDR3 plus reference TRBV7-6 and TRBJ2-5, the full variable domain is GAGVSQSPRYKVTKRGQDVALRCDPISGHVSLYWYRQALGQGPEFLTYFNYEAQQDKSGLPNDRFSAERPEGSISTLTIQRTEQRDSAMYRCASSLFRTAQETQYFGPGTRLLVL.

The chain carries TRBV20-1 and TRBJ2-7; D gene uncertain. Trimming stripped 4 bases from V and 6 bases from J, with 7 bases between. Germline V gene lookup returns CDR1 DFQATT and CDR2 SNEGSKA (reference sequence). The CDR3 is 10 residues long. The CDR3: CSAIGPEQYF. CDR3 sequence (DNA): TGCAGTGCTATTGGCCCCGAGCAGTACTTC.

V and J are TRBV6-5 and TRBJ1-1, with D hard to call. Per the germline V gene, CDR1 is MNHEY and CDR2 is SVGAGI. V lost 2 bases to trimming and J lost 4 bases, with 11 bases between them. CDR3 length equals 14 residues. The CDR3 spells CASSYGTLGTEAFF. The CDR3 DNA sequence: TGTGCCAGCAGTTACGGCACCCTAGGCACTGAAGCTTTCTTT.

The gene calls are TRBV14 and TRBJ2-3; TRBD2 agrees at 10 bases. The CDR3 runs to 15 residues. In germline, CDR1 is SGHDN, CDR2 FVKESK. Trimming at V came to 4 bases and at J to 0 bases, leaving 1 base not matched to a gene. CDR3 residues: CASSRAGGSTDTQYF. The CDR3, as DNA: TGTGCCAGCAGCCGAGCGGGAGGGAGCACAGATACGCAGTATTTT.